The 27 T cell receptor beta chains below were found in one sample sequenced in a study of shared clonotypes between healthy human individuals. The repertoire was sequenced with immunoSEQ multiplex PCR; TCRdb's copy has only in-frame clones and lacks some. The sample yields some 2,400,000 clones, around 95% seen once. Material for sequencing was naive CD4+ T cells sorted from blood. Subset denoted: CD45RA+ positively selected. These receptors originate from a man younger than 35 in good health.

The chain joins TRBV7-2 to TRBJ1-3; D ambiguous. Trimming pared 3 bases from V and 0 bases from J, leaving 9 bases between. Per the germline V gene, CDR1 is SGHTA and CDR2 is FQGNSA. CDR3 size: 15 residues. The CDR3: CASSLTGDSGNTIYF. The DNA for the CDR3 is TGTGCCAGCAGCTTGACGGGAGACTCTGGAAACACCATATATTTT.

This rearrangement joins TRBV28 to TRBJ1-6; D gene ambiguous. CDR1 and CDR2 from the germline V gene are MDHEN and SYDVKM. Between the trimmed V and J ends, which lost 2 bases and 6 bases, there was a span of 8 bases. There are 14 residues in the CDR3. The CDR3: CASSLPGINSPLHF. The CDR3 nucleotides read TGTGCCAGCAGTTTACCGGGAATTAATTCACCCCTCCACTTT.

This chain connects TRBV7-9 to TRBJ2-7; 7 bases are a match to TRBD2. V lost 4 bases to trimming and J lost 4 bases; unmatched junction nucleotides: 10. Germline CDR1 is SEHNR and CDR2 is FQNEAQ (reference sequence). The CDR3 is 15 residues long. This CDR3 reads CASSSPYGGGYEQYF. Here the CDR3 DNA reads TGTGCCAGCAGCTCCCCTTATGGGGGAGGGTACGAGCAGTACTTC.

This chain uses TRBV4-3 with TRBJ1-2; possible D gene TRBD1, 5 bases. This CDR3 contains 15 residues. Trimming took off 3 bases at V and 4 bases at J, with 15 bases between the two ends. In germline, CDR1 is LGHNA, CDR2 YSLEER. As DNA, the CDR3 is TGCGCCAGCAGCCAGGTTCAGGGTACCGGCTATGGCTACACCTTC. It codes for CASSQVQGTGYGYTF.

Note on this clone: Distinct nucleotide sequences in the sample also encode this CDR3. The chain recombines TRBV2 with TRBJ2-1; 13 positions agree with TRBD2. Trimming took 6 bases from V and 6 from J; bases not matched to a gene: 2. The germline CDR1 and CDR2 sequences are SNHLY and FYNNEI. This CDR3 is 14 amino acids long. CDR3 DNA sequence: TGTGCCAGCAGACTAGCGGGGGGGTCCAATGAGCAGTTCTTC. This encodes CASRLAGGSNEQFF.

The CDR3 sequence is CASSLDRESGELFF. DNA for the CDR3: TGTGCCAGCAGCTTGGACAGGGAAAGCGGGGAGCTGTTTTTT. The chain employs TRBV5-4 and TRBJ2-2; possibly TRBD1 for D (6 bases). V was clipped by 0 bases and J by 7 bases, with 10 bases between them. This CDR3 contains 14 residues. Germline-derived CDR1 and CDR2 are SGHNT and YYREEE (reference sequence).

The genes are TRBV4-1 and TRBJ2-3; 10 nucleotides align to TRBD2. Germline V gene data show CDR1 as MGHRA and CDR2 as YSYEKL. The CDR3 contains 16 residues. J was trimmed by 8 bases and V by 0 bases; bases with no gene match: 8. CDR3 protein: CASSQEGTSALPTQYF. CDR3 in DNA: TGCGCCAGCAGCCAAGAGGGGACTAGCGCCCTCCCTACGCAGTATTTT.

This chain joins TRBV6-1 and TRBJ1-2, with 7 bases that match TRBD1. The junction had 3 bases not matched to a gene; V was cut back by 5 bases and J by 0 bases. Germline V gene sequence: CDR1 MNHNS, CDR2 SASEGT. The CDR3 extends over 14 amino acids. CDR3 nucleotide sequence: TGTGCCAGCAGTCAACAGGGGACTAACTATGGCTACACCTTC. This codes for CASSQQGTNYGYTF.

The chain links TRBV2 to TRBJ1-5, with 9 bases fitting TRBD1. This CDR3 contains 17 residues. The V segment lost 1 base and the J segment 6 bases; nucleotides outside the gene matches: 10. Germline V lookup: CDR1 SNHLY, CDR2 FYNNEI. The CDR3 loop reads CASSEGRGQGLRQPQHF. DNA of the CDR3: TGTGCCAGCAGTGAAGGACGGGGACAGGGACTTCGTCAGCCCCAGCATTTT.

The chain has TRBV5-4 and TRBJ2-1; tentatively, D is TRBD1 (5 bases). V was trimmed by 0 bases and J by 3 bases, leaving 10 bases between them. Germline assignment: CDR1 SGHNT and CDR2 YYREEE (reference sequence). CDR3 length: 15 amino acids. This chain's CDR3 is CASSLGGDLYNEQFF. In DNA, the CDR3 is TGTGCCAGCAGCTTGGGGGGCGACCTCTACAATGAGCAGTTCTTC.

This clone was recorded only once. V usage is TRBV5-6 and J usage is TRBJ1-1; 8 nucleotides match TRBD1. There are 12 residues in the CDR3. V shed 10 bases and J 2 bases; nucleotides not matched to a gene: 4. Germline CDR1 reads SGHDT; CDR2 reads YYEEEE. The CDR3 protein is CALGQGNTEAFF. The DNA for the CDR3 is TGTGCCCTAGGACAGGGTAACACTGAAGCTTTCTTT.

V is TRBV10-3 and J is TRBJ2-5, with no clear D. V lost 3 bases to trimming and J lost 0 bases, with 14 bases between them. CDR1 ENHRY and CDR2 SYGVKD come from the germline V gene. This CDR3 region has 16 residues. The CDR3: CAISEGRAGNQETQYF. CDR3 in DNA: TGTGCCATCAGTGAAGGTAGGGCCGGTAACCAAGAGACCCAGTACTTC.

About this clone: Additional DNA sequences in this sample encode the identical CDR3. The chain has TRBV5-4 and TRBJ2-2; tentatively, D is TRBD2 (6 bases). This CDR3 spans 14 amino acids. Germline assignment: CDR1 SGHNT and CDR2 YYREEE (reference sequence). V was pared by 4 bases and J by 3 bases, with 10 bases between. The CDR3 here is CASSPGLDTGELFF. CDR3 DNA: TGTGCCAGCAGCCCGGGACTGGACACCGGGGAGCTGTTTTTT.

CDR3 coding DNA: TGTGCCTGGGTCCGGGACGTCGGTTACGAGCAGTACTTC. It translates to CAWVRDVGYEQYF. The chain recombines TRBV30 with TRBJ2-7; D tentatively fits TRBD1 or TRBD2 (5 bases each). V lost 5 bases and J lost 4, with 15 bases in between. The germline V gene has CDR1 GTSNPN and CDR2 SVGIG (reference sequence). The CDR3 runs 13 residues.

CDR3 sequence: CASSSPGRNYEQYF. CDR3 bases: TGTGCCAGCAGTTCCCCGGGACGCAACTACGAGCAGTACTTC. The chain has TRBV6-1 and TRBJ2-7, with D perhaps matching TRBD1 or TRBD2 (5 bases each). The V and J ends lost 5 bases and 3 bases respectively, with 14 bases between them. The CDR3 is 14 residues long. The germline V gene encodes CDR1 MNHNS and CDR2 SASEGT.

CDR3 loop: CAWRAGSSFREKLFF. CDR3 bases: TGTGCCTGGAGAGCCGGGTCGTCTTTTAGGGAAAAACTGTTTTTT. The chain links TRBV30 to TRBJ1-4; the D is unclear. V lost 3 bases to trimming and J lost 8 bases, with 19 bases between them. The length of the CDR3 is 15 residues. Germline assignment: CDR1 GTSNPN and CDR2 SVGIG (reference sequence).

The rearrangement joins TRBV28 to TRBJ2-2; 10 nucleotides match TRBD1. J was trimmed by 7 bases and V by 5 bases; bases with no gene match: 7. Germline loops: CDR1 MDHEN, CDR2 SYDVKM. The CDR3 contains 15 residues. The CDR3 DNA reads as TGTGCCAGCAGTCCGACAGGGGGCAGGATCGGGGAGCTGTTTTTT. Translation gives CASSPTGGRIGELFF.

The J gene is TRBJ1-2, the V gene TRBV10-3; D gene uncertain. The CDR3 runs to 11 residues. Trimming removed 4 bases at V and 6 bases at J, with 6 bases between. The germline V gene has CDR1 ENHRY and CDR2 SYGVKD. The CDR3 sequence: CAISVYDGYTF. The CDR3 DNA sequence: TGTGCCATCAGTGTTTATGATGGCTACACCTTC.

This chain links TRBV4-1 with TRBJ2-3, with 9 bases fitting TRBD2. The germline gives CDR1 MGHRA, CDR2 YSYEKL. This CDR3 is 14 amino acids long. Trimming took 3 bases from V and 10 from J; bases not matched to a gene: 8. DNA of the CDR3: TGCGCCAGCAGCCAGGTCCTAGCGGGGTGGGCGCAGTATTTT. It codes for CASSQVLAGWAQYF.

The rearrangement links TRBV28 to TRBJ1-4; D is perhaps TRBD1 (5 bases). The CDR3 runs 15 residues. CDR1 and CDR2 (germline): MDHEN, SYDVKM. The V gene lost 5 bases and the J gene lost 6 bases, with 16 bases spanning the gap. The CDR3 region is CASSPSGGVYEKLFF. In nucleotides, the CDR3 is TGTGCCAGCAGTCCTTCAGGAGGGGTTTATGAAAAACTGTTTTTT.

The gene calls are TRBV11-2 and TRBJ2-1; D unclear. CDR3 size: 13 residues. With 6 bases removed from V and 8 bases from J, the gap between germline ends came to 14 bases. From germline, CDR1 is SGHAT and CDR2 FQNNGV. In DNA form, the CDR3 reads TGTGCCAGCAGTCACACCCTCATGGATGAGCAGTTCTTC. This encodes CASSHTLMDEQFF. The whole variable domain, filled in from reference TRBV11-2 and TRBJ2-1, reads EAGVAQSPRYKIIEKRQSVAFWCNPISGHATLYWYQQILGQGPKLLIQFQNNGVVDDSQLPKDRFSAERLKGVDSTLKIQPAKLEDSAVYLCASSHTLMDEQFFGPGTRLTVL.

The rearrangement uses TRBV4-1 and TRBJ1-4; weak D call: TRBD1 (5 bases). V shed 4 bases and J shed 7 bases, with 10 bases lying between them. Germline V gene sequence: CDR1 MGHRA, CDR2 YSYEKL. CDR3 length: 13 amino acids. The CDR3 protein is CASSLTAGEKLFF. The DNA of the CDR3 is TGCGCCAGCAGCCTGACAGCTGGTGAAAAACTGTTTTTT.

The chain couples TRBV7-2 to TRBJ2-1; D possibly uses TRBD1 or TRBD2 (5 bases each). This CDR3 is 12 amino acids long. Trimming stripped 2 bases from V and 12 bases from J, with 11 bases between. Germline V gene data show CDR1 as SGHTA and CDR2 as FQGNSA. DNA for the CDR3: TGTGCCAGCAGCTTATACCGGGACCGGCAGTTCTTC. It encodes CASSLYRDRQFF.

The V gene is TRBV2, the J gene TRBJ2-5; D uncertain. CDR3 length: 15 residues. Germline CDR1 is SNHLY and CDR2 is FYNNEI. V was pared by 0 bases and J by 2 bases, with 10 bases between. The CDR3 DNA follows: TGTGCCAGCAGTGAAGCTAGGGCCAGACAAGAGACCCAGTACTTC. This codes for CASSEARARQETQYF. Combining the CDR3 with reference TRBV2 and TRBJ2-5 gives the whole variable domain EPEVTQTPSHQVTQMGQEVILRCVPISNHLYFYWYRQILGQKVEFLVSFYNNEISEKSEIFDDQFSVERPDGSNFTLKIRSTKLEDSAMYFCASSEARARQETQYFGPGTRLLVL.

The genes are TRBV7-8 and TRBJ1-6, with a possible D match to TRBD1 (5 bases). Germline V gives CDR1 SGHVS, CDR2 FQNEAQ. Between the trimmed V and J ends, which lost 5 bases and 7 bases, there was a span of 15 bases. The CDR3 runs 15 residues. CDR3 sequence (DNA): TGTGCCAGCAGCCAGGGCTACGCTGAAAATTCACCCCTCCACTTT. It encodes CASSQGYAENSPLHF.

The CDR3 sequence is CASSPDRVHYGYTF. The CDR3 nucleotides read TGTGCCAGCAGCCCGGACAGGGTCCACTATGGCTACACCTTC. The chain joins TRBV6-6 to TRBJ1-2, with TRBD1 identical over 8 bases. The CDR3 covers 14 residues. V gave up 6 bases and J gave up 3 bases; unmatched junction bases: 6. Germline lookup yields CDR1 MNHNY and CDR2 SVGAGI (reference sequence).

In this sample, this clone turned up once. The identical CDR3 is also encoded by other nucleotide sequences in the sample. V usage is TRBV5-1 and J usage is TRBJ1-2; tentatively, D is TRBD1 (6 bases). V was pared by 3 bases and J by 6 bases, with 9 bases between. The CDR3 has 12 residues. Germline CDR1 is SGHRS and CDR2 is YFSETQ. CDR3 protein: CASSSPGDGYTF. CDR3 coding DNA: TGCGCCAGCAGCTCCCCAGGGGATGGCTACACCTTC.